This record covers a single TCR beta chain. This sample was taken from a study of CD8 T cells in Susac syndrome. Random hexamers served to reverse transcribe about 0.45 to 1 ug RNA. The immunoSEQ assay covered 54 Vbeta and 13 Jbeta segments for CDR3. MiXCR, applied by TCRdb to the immunoSEQ multiplex PCR reads, yields one record per CDR3 protein. The table records some 63,000 distinct CDR3 sequences, about 94% of them present only once. The CDR3 is 17 residues long. V was pared by 5 bases and J by 5 bases, with 13 bases of the junction left unmatched. Germline V CDR1 and CDR2: SEHNR, FQNEAQ (reference sequence). Sequencing of TCR beta was undertaken in CD8+ and CD4+ T cells derived from blood. CD8+ and CD4+ T cells were negatively isolated; TEMRA cells were FACS-enriched.

Sequences were obtained from CD8+ T cells from PBMCs. This receptor was taken from a human donor with multiple sclerosis. This rearrangement joins TRBV7-9 to TRBJ2-3; 10 bases map to TRBD2. The CDR3, as DNA: TGTGCCAGCAGCCCCTGGGGAGCGGGGGGGCCTCAAGATACGCAGTATTTT. Its protein is CASSPWGAGGPQDTQYF.